The TCR beta chain under discussion was sequenced for a study of T cell changes during pregnancy in multiple sclerosis. Per the germline V gene, CDR1 is SQVTM and CDR2 is ANQGSEA. V was clipped by 4 bases and J by 5 bases, with 17 bases between them. The CDR3 consists of 14 residues. Method: immunoSEQ multiplex PCR; TCRdb's copy keeps in-frame clones and lacks some. The sample has 50,000 or so clones; 94% are singletons. Sequencing used CD4+ T cells from peripheral blood mononuclear cells, obtained in the second trimester of pregnancy. This chain uses TRBV29-1 with TRBJ1-1; D might be TRBD1 (6 bases). The sequence was collected from a female donor with multiple sclerosis, enrolled in a pregnancy study. For the CDR3, the DNA is TGCAGCGTTGTCCTGGACGGAAGGGGGACTGAAGCTTTCTTT. It is translated as CSVVLDGRGTEAFF.